This TCR beta chain was obtained from a study of cytomegalovirus exposure and HLA in healthy donors. Study summary: Genotyping showed approximately 81% of 398 donors falling in the Caucasian-associated ancestry cluster.

The study's findings and limits: A later analysis, which compared TCR beta chains of equal frequency, found the HLA-associated ones more clonally expanded. Researchers counted around 160 TCR beta chains as cytomegalovirus-associated.

Concerning this clone itself: The antigen remains unidentified.

V lost 2 bases to trimming and J lost 2 bases, with 13 bases between them. Per germline, CDR1 KGHSH and CDR2 LQKENI. CDR3 length equals 16 residues. Both 60 Vbeta primers and 13 Jbeta primers went into the PCR. The table came from immunoSEQ multiplex PCR; TCRdb's copy has only in-frame clones and leaves some out. In the table there are about 230,000 clones, roughly 91% of which are singletons. V and J are TRBV18 and TRBJ2-1; D possibly corresponds to TRBD1 (6 bases). This receptor was obtained from a woman under 30 in good health and CMV-seronegative. The specimen was PBMCs. CDR3 sequence (DNA): TGTGCCAGCTCACCAGGTAGAAACAGGGCCTACAATGAGCAGTTCTTC. As protein: CASSPGRNRAYNEQFF.